This T cell receptor beta chain was sequenced during a study of blood T cell repertoires in COVID-19. Across the whole study: Researchers got acute and convalescent COVID-19 samples from the United States, Italy and Spain. PBMCs, B-cell-depleted T cells, or T cells provided the cDNA or gDNA that made up the material.

In the study's own analysis: It was from reference gene primer amplification that nucleated cell counts were estimated. Using immunoSEQ multiplex PCR, the repertoire was profiled, and TCRdb retains in-frame clones only, with some absent. The D gene and trimming were derived from the DNA, and the V and J assignments and clone size from that table. The data show about 140,000 clones, with 70% to 85% seen just once and around 9.9% held by the top ten. Trimming cost V 6 bases and J 8 bases, with 25 bases left between them. Germline assignment: CDR1 MDHEN and CDR2 SYDVKM. The CDR3 is 16 residues long. This sequence originates from a man aged 55 to 70 who had recovered from COVID-19. The sample comprised peripheral blood. This chain links TRBV28 with TRBJ1-2; D is perhaps TRBD1 (6 bases). In DNA form, the CDR3 reads TGTGCCAGCAGCTCACCTGGGCGGACAGAACGGGACGGCTACACCTTC. Its translation is CASSSPGRTERDGYTF.